The entry that follows covers one TCR beta chain sequence. Trimming at V came to 5 bases and at J to 8 bases, leaving 11 bases not matched to a gene. Germline V CDR1 and CDR2: DFQATT, SNEGSKA (reference sequence). The CDR3 length is 14 residues. Russia was home to the donors, healthy Caucasian individuals aged roughly 6 to 90. This record belongs to a study of blood T cells in healthy people across ages. PCR was performed a second time for about 6 to 12 cycles using a sample-barcoded 5' primer and a J-beta primer mix. In TCRdb, the 5' RACE reads were re-called with MiXCR into one record per CDR3 protein. The sample lists about 800,000 distinct CDR3 sequences; roughly 25% were seen once. These records were also assigned to another study, of T cells of mothers and their children. That study adds: Whether pairs are related or unrelated, thymic selection shapes their TCR recombination output in much the same way. Relative to unrelated pairs, biologically related mother-child dyads exhibited marginally greater, non-significant overlap.

Sample: blood. The J gene is TRBJ1-4, the V gene TRBV20-1; 7 bases map to TRBD1. This TCR was recovered from a boy aged 5-17 years in good health. CDR3 DNA sequence: TGCAGTGCTGGAAAAACAGGGGATCGGGAAAAACTGTTTTTT. Protein: CSAGKTGDREKLFF.